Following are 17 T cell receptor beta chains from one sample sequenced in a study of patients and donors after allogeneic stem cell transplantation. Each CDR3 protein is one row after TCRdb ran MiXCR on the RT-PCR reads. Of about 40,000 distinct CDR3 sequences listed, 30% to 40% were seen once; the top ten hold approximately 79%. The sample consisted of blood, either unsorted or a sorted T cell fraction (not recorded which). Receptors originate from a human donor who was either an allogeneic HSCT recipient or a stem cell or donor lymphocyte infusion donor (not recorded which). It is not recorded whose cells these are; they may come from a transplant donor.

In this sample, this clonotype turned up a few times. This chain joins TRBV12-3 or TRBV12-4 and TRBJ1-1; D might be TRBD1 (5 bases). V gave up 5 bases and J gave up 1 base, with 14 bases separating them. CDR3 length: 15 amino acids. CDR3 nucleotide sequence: TGTGCCAGCAGTGCCCCCGGGGCCCAGAACACTGAAGCTTTCTTT. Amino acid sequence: CASSAPGAQNTEAFF.

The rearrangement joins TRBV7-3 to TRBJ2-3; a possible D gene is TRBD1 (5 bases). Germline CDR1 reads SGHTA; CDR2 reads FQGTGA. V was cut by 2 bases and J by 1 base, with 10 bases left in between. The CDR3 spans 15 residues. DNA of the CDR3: TGTGCCAGCAGCTTAGGGCTAGGGGGCACAGATACGCAGTATTTT. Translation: CASSLGLGGTDTQYF. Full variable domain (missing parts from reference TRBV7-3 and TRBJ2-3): GAGVSQTPSNKVTEKGKYVELRCDPISGHTALYWYRQSLGQGPEFLIYFQGTGAADDSGLPNDRFFAVRPEGSVSTLKIQRTERGDSAVYLCASSLGLGGTDTQYFGPGTRLTVL.

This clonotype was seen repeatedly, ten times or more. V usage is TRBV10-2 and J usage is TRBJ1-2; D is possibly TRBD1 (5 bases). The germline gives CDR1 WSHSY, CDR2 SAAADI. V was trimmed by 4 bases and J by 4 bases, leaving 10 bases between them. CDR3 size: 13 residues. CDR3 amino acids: CASSVGDRYGYTF. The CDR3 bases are TGCGCCAGCAGTGTGGGGGACCGCTATGGCTACACCTTC.

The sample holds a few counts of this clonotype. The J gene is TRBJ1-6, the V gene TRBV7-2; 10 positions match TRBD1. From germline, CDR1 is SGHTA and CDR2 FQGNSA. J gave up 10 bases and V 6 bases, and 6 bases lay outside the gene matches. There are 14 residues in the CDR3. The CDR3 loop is CASRIRDRGSPLHF. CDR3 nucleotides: TGTGCCAGCAGGATCCGGGACAGGGGCTCACCCCTCCACTTT.

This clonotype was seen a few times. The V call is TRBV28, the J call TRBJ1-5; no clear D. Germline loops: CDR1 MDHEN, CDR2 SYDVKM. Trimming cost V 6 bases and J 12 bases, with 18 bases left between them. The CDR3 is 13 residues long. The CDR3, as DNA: TGTGCCAGCAGCCGCCGTTGGGGATCAAGCCAGCATTTT. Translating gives CASSRRWGSSQHF.

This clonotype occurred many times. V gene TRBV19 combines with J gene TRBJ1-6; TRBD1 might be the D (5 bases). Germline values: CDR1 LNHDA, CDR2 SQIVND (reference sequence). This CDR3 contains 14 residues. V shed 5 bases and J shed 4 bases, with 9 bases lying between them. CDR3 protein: CASSGTGYNSPLHF. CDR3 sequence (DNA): TGTGCCAGTAGTGGAACAGGATATAATTCACCCCTCCACTTT.

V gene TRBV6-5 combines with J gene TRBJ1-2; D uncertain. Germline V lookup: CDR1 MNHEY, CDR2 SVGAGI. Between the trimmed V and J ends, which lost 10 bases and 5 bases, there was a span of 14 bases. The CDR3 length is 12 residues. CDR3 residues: CATWRVGYGYTF. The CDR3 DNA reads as TGTGCCACCTGGCGGGTCGGGTATGGCTACACCTTC.

The CDR3 sequence: CSARVEGGSPFSNQPQHF. The DNA of the CDR3 is TGCAGTGCTAGAGTTGAGGGTGGGAGCCCGTTTAGCAATCAGCCCCAGCATTTT. The genes are TRBV20-1 and TRBJ1-5; D gene uncertain. Germline V CDR1 and CDR2: DFQATT, SNEGSKA (reference sequence). The CDR3 sequence is 18 residues long. Trimming left V 1 base short and J 0 bases short, with 19 bases between.

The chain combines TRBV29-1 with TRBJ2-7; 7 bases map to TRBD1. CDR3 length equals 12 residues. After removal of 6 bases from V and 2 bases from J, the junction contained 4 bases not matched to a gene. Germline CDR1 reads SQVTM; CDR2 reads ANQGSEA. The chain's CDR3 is CSVTGTAYEQYF. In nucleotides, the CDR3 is TGCAGCGTGACGGGGACAGCCTACGAGCAGTACTTC.

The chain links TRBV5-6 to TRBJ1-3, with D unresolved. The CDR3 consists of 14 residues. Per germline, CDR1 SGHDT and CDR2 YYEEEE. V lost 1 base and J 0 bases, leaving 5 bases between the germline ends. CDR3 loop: CASSLWTSGNTIYF. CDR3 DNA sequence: TGTGCCAGCAGCTTGTGGACCTCTGGAAACACCATATATTTT.

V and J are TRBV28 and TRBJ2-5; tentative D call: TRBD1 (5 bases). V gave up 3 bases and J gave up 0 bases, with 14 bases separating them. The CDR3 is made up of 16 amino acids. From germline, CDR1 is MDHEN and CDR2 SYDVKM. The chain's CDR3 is CASSFRSRAYQETQYF. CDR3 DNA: TGTGCCAGCAGTTTTCGGTCCAGGGCCTACCAAGAGACCCAGTACTTC. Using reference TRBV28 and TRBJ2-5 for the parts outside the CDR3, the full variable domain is DVKVTQSSRYLVKRTGEKVFLECVQDMDHENMFWYRQDPGLGLRLIYFSYDVKMKEKGDIPEGYSVSREKKERFSLILESASTNQTSMYLCASSFRSRAYQETQYFGPGTRLLVL.

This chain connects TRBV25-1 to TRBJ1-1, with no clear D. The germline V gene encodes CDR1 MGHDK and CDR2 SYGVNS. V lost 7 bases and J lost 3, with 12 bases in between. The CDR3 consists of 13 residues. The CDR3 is CASTRTPDTEAFF. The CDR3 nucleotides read TGTGCCAGCACGCGGACTCCCGACACTGAAGCTTTCTTT.

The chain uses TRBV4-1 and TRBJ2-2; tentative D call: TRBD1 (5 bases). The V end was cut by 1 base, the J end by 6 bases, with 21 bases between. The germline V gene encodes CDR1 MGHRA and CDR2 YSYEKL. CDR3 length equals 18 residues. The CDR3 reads CASSQAPQASSGAGELFF. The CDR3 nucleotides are TGCGCCAGCAGCCAAGCCCCACAGGCCTCCAGTGGTGCCGGGGAGCTGTTTTTT.

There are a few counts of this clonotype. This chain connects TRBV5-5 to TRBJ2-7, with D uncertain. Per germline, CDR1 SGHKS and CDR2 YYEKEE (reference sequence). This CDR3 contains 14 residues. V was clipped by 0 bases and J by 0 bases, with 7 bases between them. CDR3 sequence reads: CASSLEWVSYEQYF. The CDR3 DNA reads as TGTGCCAGCAGCTTGGAATGGGTCTCCTACGAGCAGTACTTC.

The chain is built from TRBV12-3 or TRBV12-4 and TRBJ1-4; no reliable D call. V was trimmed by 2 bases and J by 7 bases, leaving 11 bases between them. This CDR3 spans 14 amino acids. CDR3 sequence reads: CASSLRLGGEKLFF. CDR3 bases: TGTGCCAGCAGTTTAAGGTTAGGAGGTGAAAAACTGTTTTTT.

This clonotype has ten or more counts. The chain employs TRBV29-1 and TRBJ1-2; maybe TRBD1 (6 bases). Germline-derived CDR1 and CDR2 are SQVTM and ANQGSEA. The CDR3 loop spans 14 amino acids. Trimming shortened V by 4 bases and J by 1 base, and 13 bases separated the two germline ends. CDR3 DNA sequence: TGCAGCGTTGGAGGGGGGGCCGGTAACTATGGCTACACCTTC. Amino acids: CSVGGGAGNYGYTF.

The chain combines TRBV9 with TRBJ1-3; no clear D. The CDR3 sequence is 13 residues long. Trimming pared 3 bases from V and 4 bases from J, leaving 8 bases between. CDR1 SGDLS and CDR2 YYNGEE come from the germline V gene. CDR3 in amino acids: CASSGVPGNTIYF. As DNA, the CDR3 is TGTGCCAGCAGCGGAGTGCCCGGAAACACCATATATTTT.